This section outlines one T cell receptor beta chain sequence together with its context. Its antigen is not known. Between the trimmed V and J ends, which lost 7 bases and 0 bases, there was a span of 4 bases. Germline V lookup: CDR1 MNHEY, CDR2 SMNVEV (reference sequence). There are 12 residues in the CDR3. This sample stems from a study of post-analysis software for immune sequencing data. Study in general: Several disease courses (relapsing-remitting, secondary progressive and progressive-relapsing) of multiple sclerosis were included. Whole-study findings and limits: With TRBV5-6, TRBV5-1 and TRBV20-1 included, 4 to 6 TRBV segments were more frequent in patients than in controls. F measure showed strong co-clustering of same-batch samples.

Unique molecular identifiers featured in each of the TCR beta cDNA libraries. TCRdb reanalysed the PCR reads using MiXCR and keeps one entry per CDR3 protein. The table has 800,000 to 950,000 distinct CDR3 sequences, under 70% seen once; the top ten hold 4.6%. Source material: blood. The rearrangement uses TRBV27 and TRBJ2-4, with D hard to call. This clonotype originated in a girl aged 10 to 17 with multiple sclerosis. CDR3 region: CASTVAKNIQYF. The CDR3 DNA is TGTGCCAGCACCGTAGCCAAAAACATTCAGTACTTC.